This T cell receptor (beta chain) was found in a study of blood T cell repertoires in COVID-19. Study as a whole: The cDNA or gDNA used as material had been derived from T cells, B-cell-depleted T cells, or PBMCs.

Sequencing was performed with immunoSEQ multiplex PCR; in TCRdb, only in-frame clones are kept and a portion is missing. Of around 110,000 clones listed, roughly 79% are singletons. V was cut by 1 base and J by 5 bases, with 8 bases left in between. CDR1 and CDR2 from the germline V gene are LGHDT and YNNKEL (reference sequence). This CDR3 region has 13 residues. Sequenced material: peripheral blood. This chain uses TRBV3-1 (or the pseudogene TRBV3-2) with TRBJ1-1; D is unclear. The clonotype comes from a man between 65 and 80 years old with active or convalescent COVID-19. CDR3 bases: TGTGCCAGCAGCCAAGCGGTGAGGACTGAAGCTTTCTTT. Translated: CASSQAVRTEAFF.